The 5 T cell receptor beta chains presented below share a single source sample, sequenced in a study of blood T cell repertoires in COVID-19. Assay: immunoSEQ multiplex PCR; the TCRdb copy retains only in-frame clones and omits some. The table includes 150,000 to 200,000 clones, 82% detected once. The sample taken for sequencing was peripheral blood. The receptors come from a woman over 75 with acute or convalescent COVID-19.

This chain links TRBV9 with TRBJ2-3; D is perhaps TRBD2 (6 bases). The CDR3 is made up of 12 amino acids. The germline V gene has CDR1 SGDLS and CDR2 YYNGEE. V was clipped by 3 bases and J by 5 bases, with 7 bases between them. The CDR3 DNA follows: TGTGCCAGCAGCGCCGGGGGAGATACGCAGTATTTT. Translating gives CASSAGGDTQYF.

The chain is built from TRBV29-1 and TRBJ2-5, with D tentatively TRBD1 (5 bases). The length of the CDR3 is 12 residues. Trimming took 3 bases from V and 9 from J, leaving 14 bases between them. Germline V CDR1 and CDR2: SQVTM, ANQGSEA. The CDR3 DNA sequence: TGCAGCGTTGACGCAGGGTCCAGGGCCCAGTACTTC. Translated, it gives CSVDAGSRAQYF.

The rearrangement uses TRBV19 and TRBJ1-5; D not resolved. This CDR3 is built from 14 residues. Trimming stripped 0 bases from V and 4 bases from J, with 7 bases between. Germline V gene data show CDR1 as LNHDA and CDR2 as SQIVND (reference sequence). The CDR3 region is CASSIDRGNQPQHF. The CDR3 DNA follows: TGTGCCAGTAGTATAGATCGGGGAAATCAGCCCCAGCATTTT.

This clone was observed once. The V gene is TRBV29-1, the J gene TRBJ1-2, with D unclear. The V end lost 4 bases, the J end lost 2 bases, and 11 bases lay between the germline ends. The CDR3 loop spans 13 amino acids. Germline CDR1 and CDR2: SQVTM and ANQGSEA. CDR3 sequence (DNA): TGCAGCGTTGTCTCGGTTCTGAACTATGGCTACACCTTC. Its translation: CSVVSVLNYGYTF.

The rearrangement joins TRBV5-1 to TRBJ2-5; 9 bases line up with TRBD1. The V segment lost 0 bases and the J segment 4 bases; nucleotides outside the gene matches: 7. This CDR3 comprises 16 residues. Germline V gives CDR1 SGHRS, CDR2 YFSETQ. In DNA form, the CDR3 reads TGCGCCAGCAGCTTGGAAGGACAGGGGTGGGGAGAGACCCAGTACTTC. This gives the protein CASSLEGQGWGETQYF.